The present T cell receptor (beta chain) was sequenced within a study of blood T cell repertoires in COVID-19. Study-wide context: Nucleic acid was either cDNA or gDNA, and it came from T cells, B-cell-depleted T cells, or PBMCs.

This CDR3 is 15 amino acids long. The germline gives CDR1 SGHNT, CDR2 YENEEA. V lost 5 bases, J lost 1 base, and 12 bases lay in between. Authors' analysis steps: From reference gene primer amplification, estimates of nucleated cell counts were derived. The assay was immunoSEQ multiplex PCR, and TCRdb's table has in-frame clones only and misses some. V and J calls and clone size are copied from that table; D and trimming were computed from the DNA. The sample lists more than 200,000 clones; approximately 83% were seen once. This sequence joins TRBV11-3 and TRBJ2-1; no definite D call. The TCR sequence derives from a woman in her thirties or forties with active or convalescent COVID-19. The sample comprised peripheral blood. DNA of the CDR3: TGTGCCAGCAGCCCATCTATCGGGTCCTACAATGAGCAGTTCTTC. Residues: CASSPSIGSYNEQFF.